The subject of this entry is one TCR beta chain. Its target is unknown. This sample was taken from a study of cytomegalovirus exposure and HLA in healthy donors. Looking at the study overall: Inside one of the first data releases sat some 85 million unique TCRs taken from HLA-typed donors. Genotyping showed approximately 81% of hundreds of donors falling in the Caucasian-associated ancestry cluster.

The CDR3 runs 15 residues. Germline values: CDR1 MNHEY, CDR2 SVGAGI. V was trimmed by 10 bases and J by 1 base, leaving 18 bases between them. The PCR made use of 60 Vbeta and 13 Jbeta primers. Clones were sequenced by immunoSEQ multiplex PCR, and TCRdb holds only the in-frame ones, with some missing. This sample has about 180,000 clones, with around 73% found just once. Study results and caveats: TCR beta chains numbering 164 were designated cytomegalovirus-associated. Because they were indistinguishable, some V segments, including TRBV6-2 and TRBV6-3, were excluded.

This sequence joins TRBV6-5 and TRBJ2-3, with D tentatively TRBD1 (5 bases). Material for sequencing was PBMCs. The TCR comes from a man aged 55 to 70 in good health and CMV-seronegative. The CDR3 reads CATTDSVGGTDTQYF. CDR3 coding DNA: TGTGCCACAACCGACAGCGTGGGTGGCACAGATACGCAGTATTTT.